The 15 T cell receptor beta chains listed next were all sequenced from one sample in a study of cytomegalovirus exposure and HLA in healthy donors. 13 Jbeta primers and 60 Vbeta primers were used for the PCR. Libraries were prepared by immunoSEQ multiplex PCR; TCRdb keeps only in-frame clonotypes and omits some of them. The sample has roughly 250,000 clones; 65% to 85% are singletons. Specimen: PBMCs. These receptors were obtained from a female donor in good health and CMV-seronegative.

This clone was counted a single time. This rearrangement joins TRBV9 to TRBJ2-1, with 14 positions matching TRBD2. The CDR3 is 15 residues long. Germline assignment: CDR1 SGDLS and CDR2 YYNGEE. Trimming cost V 1 base and J 14 bases; bases outside gene matches: 8. CDR3 residues: CASSVSPTSGRVKFF. The DNA for the CDR3 is TGTGCCAGCAGCGTAAGTCCGACTAGCGGGAGGGTAAAGTTCTTC.

The chain combines TRBV18 with TRBJ2-1, with 8 bases matching TRBD2. CDR1 is KGHSH and CDR2 is LQKENI in the germline V gene. Trimming cost V 6 bases and J 6 bases; bases outside gene matches: 10. There are 15 residues in the CDR3. The CDR3 spells CASSLGAGGGNEQFF. CDR3 DNA sequence: TGTGCCAGCTCCCTGGGGGCGGGAGGAGGCAATGAGCAGTTCTTC.

This CDR3 is CASSDPGQGLNEQFF. CDR3 bases: TGTGCCAGCAGTGACCCGGGACAGGGATTAAATGAGCAGTTCTTC. V usage is TRBV6-1 and J usage is TRBJ2-1; 9 bases map to TRBD1. CDR3 length: 15 residues. The J segment lost 7 bases and the V segment lost 3 bases, leaving 7 bases of the junction unmatched. CDR1 MNHNS and CDR2 SASEGT come from the germline V gene.

The chain carries TRBV6-1 and TRBJ2-7; TRBD1 agrees at 9 bases. Germline CDR1 reads MNHNS; CDR2 reads SASEGT. The CDR3 contains 15 residues. V lost 1 base and J lost 1; bases outside the gene matches: 2. Here the CDR3 reads CASSEEGTGSYEQYF. DNA for the CDR3: TGTGCCAGCAGTGAAGAAGGGACAGGGTCCTACGAGCAGTACTTC.

The rearrangement uses TRBV10-2 and TRBJ2-7, with D tentatively TRBD2 (6 bases). V lost 8 bases and J lost 4, with 15 bases in between. This CDR3 contains 13 residues. Per the germline V gene, CDR1 is WSHSY and CDR2 is SAAADI. DNA for the CDR3: TGCGCCAGCGGCGGGATCGAACTTTACGAGCAGTACTTC. Protein: CASGGIELYEQYF.

This clone was counted between two and nine times. The chain is built from TRBV19 and TRBJ1-1; tentatively, D is TRBD1 (5 bases). The CDR3 is 14 amino acids. CDR1 is LNHDA and CDR2 is SQIVND in the germline V gene (reference sequence). The germline V and J ends were trimmed by 4 bases and 5 bases, with 14 bases remaining between them. CDR3 region: CASSNGGGRTEAFF. The CDR3 nucleotides read TGTGCCAGTAGTAACGGGGGAGGTCGGACTGAAGCTTTCTTT. The variable domain in full, with the rest retrieved from reference TRBV19 and TRBJ1-1, is DGGITQSPKYLFRKEGQNVTLSCEQNLNHDAMYWYRQDPGQGLRLIYYSQIVNDFQKGDIAEGYSVSREKKESFPLTVTSAQKNPTAFYLCASSNGGGRTEAFFGQGTRLTVV.

With respect to this clone: The germline gene is not matched at one end of the junction; a read error may be the cause. CDR3 protein: CASSETPTVSVNTIYF. DNA for the CDR3: TGTGCCAGCAGTGAAACCCCGACAGTGTCTGTAAACACCATATATTTT. The chain has TRBV6-1 and TRBJ1-3, with D maybe TRBD1 (5 bases). The CDR3 consists of 16 residues. Per the germline V gene, CDR1 is MNHNS and CDR2 is SASEGT.

The genes are TRBV28 and TRBJ1-1; D ambiguous. CDR3 length: 15 amino acids. Germline V gene lookup returns CDR1 MDHEN and CDR2 SYDVKM. V lost 3 bases, J lost 1 base, and 12 bases lay in between. The CDR3 sequence: CASSLFGVSNTEAFF. The DNA of the CDR3 is TGTGCCAGCAGTTTGTTCGGGGTCTCGAACACTGAAGCTTTCTTT.

This chain uses TRBV2 with TRBJ1-2; TRBD1 matches 10 bases. The germline gives CDR1 SNHLY, CDR2 FYNNEI. Trimming at V came to 10 bases and at J to 1 base, leaving 6 bases not matched to a gene. The CDR3 runs 14 residues. The chain's CDR3 is CATQGTGVNYGYTF. Here the CDR3 DNA reads TGTGCCACCCAAGGGACAGGGGTTAACTATGGCTACACCTTC.

This chain uses TRBV27 with TRBJ1-3, with D perhaps matching TRBD1 (6 bases). Trimming removed 3 bases from V and 4 bases from J, with 7 bases in between. CDR3 length: 13 residues. CDR1 MNHEY and CDR2 SMNVEV come from the germline V gene (reference sequence). Here the CDR3 reads CASSFGTGNTIYF. Written as DNA, the CDR3 is TGTGCCAGCAGTTTTGGGACAGGAAACACCATATATTTT.

About this clone itself: Additional DNA sequences in this sample encode the identical CDR3. The J gene is TRBJ2-7, the V gene TRBV6-5; 8 nucleotides match TRBD2. Germline V gene lookup returns CDR1 MNHEY and CDR2 SVGAGI. The CDR3 is 15 residues long. V trimming: 6 bases; J trimming: 4 bases; junction bases outside the gene matches: 11. CDR3 region: CASSPPGASGYEQYF. The CDR3 DNA is TGTGCCAGCAGCCCCCCTGGGGCTAGCGGGTACGAGCAGTACTTC.

The chain links TRBV5-1 to TRBJ2-5, with 7 positions matching TRBD1. CDR1 is SGHRS, CDR2 YFSETQ, per germline. This CDR3 comprises 14 residues. With 6 bases clipped from V and 5 bases from J, the junction kept 10 bases outside the gene matches. The CDR3 spells CASTHRIQGETQYF. The CDR3 coding sequence is TGCGCCAGCACCCATAGAATACAGGGGGAGACCCAGTACTTC.

The chain links TRBV5-1 to TRBJ2-7; 7 bases fit TRBD2. V shed 3 bases and J 2 bases; nucleotides not matched to a gene: 8. The germline V gene encodes CDR1 SGHRS and CDR2 YFSETQ. The CDR3 loop spans 15 amino acids. Here the CDR3 reads CASSSGLELTYEQYF. The CDR3 DNA follows: TGCGCCAGCAGCTCAGGACTAGAGCTAACCTACGAGCAGTACTTC.

This clone has a count of ten or more. This sequence joins TRBV6-4 and TRBJ1-5; D is unclear. The CDR3 runs to 13 residues. Trimming took off 5 bases at V and 3 bases at J, with 8 bases between the two ends. CDR1 is MRHNA, CDR2 SNTAGT, per germline. CDR3 loop: CASSLDYNQPQHF. The CDR3 nucleotides read TGTGCCAGCAGTCTCGACTACAATCAGCCCCAGCATTTT.

This clone occurred once. V gene TRBV9 combines with J gene TRBJ1-1; the match to TRBD1 covers 7 bases. V was clipped by 4 bases and J by 1 base; unmatched bases: 4. Germline CDR1 is SGDLS and CDR2 is YYNGEE. The CDR3 spans 14 residues. CDR3: CASSLTGENTEAFF. The CDR3 DNA follows: TGTGCCAGCAGCCTAACAGGGGAGAACACTGAAGCTTTCTTT.